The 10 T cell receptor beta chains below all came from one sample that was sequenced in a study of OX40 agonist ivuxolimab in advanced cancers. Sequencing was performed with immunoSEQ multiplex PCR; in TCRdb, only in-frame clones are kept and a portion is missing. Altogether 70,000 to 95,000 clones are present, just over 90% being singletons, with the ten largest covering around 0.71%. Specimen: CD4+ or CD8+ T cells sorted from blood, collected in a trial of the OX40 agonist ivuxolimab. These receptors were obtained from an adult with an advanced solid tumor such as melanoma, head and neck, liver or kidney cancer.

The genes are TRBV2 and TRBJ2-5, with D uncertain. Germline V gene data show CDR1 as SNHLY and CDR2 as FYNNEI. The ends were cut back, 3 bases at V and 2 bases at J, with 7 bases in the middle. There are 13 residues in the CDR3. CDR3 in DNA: TGTGCCAGCAGTGAGGGTCCTCAAGAGACCCAGTACTTC. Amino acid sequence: CASSEGPQETQYF.

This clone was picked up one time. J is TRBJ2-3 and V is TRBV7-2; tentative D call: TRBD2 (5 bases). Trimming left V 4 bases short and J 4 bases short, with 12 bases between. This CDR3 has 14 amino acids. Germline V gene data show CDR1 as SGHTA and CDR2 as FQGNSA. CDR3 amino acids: CASSSSPAADTQYF. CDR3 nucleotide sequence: TGTGCCAGCAGCTCTAGCCCTGCTGCAGATACGCAGTATTTT.

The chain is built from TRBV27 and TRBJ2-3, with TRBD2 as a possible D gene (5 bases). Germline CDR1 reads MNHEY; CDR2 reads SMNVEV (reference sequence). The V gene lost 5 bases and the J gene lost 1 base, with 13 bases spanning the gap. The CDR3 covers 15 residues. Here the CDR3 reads CASSGLREGTDTQYF. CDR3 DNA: TGTGCCAGCAGTGGACTGCGAGAGGGCACAGATACGCAGTATTTT.

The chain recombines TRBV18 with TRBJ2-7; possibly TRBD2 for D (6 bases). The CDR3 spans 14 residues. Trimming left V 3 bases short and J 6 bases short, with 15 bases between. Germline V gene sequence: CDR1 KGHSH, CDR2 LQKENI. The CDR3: CASSPPALASEQYF. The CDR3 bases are TGTGCCAGCTCACCCCCGGCCCTAGCGAGCGAGCAGTACTTC.

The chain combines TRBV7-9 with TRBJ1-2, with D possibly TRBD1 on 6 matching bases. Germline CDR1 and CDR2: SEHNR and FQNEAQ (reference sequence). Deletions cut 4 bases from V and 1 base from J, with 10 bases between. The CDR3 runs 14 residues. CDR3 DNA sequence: TGTGCCAGCAGCTCTCAGGGGAATAACTATGGCTACACCTTC. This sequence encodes CASSSQGNNYGYTF.

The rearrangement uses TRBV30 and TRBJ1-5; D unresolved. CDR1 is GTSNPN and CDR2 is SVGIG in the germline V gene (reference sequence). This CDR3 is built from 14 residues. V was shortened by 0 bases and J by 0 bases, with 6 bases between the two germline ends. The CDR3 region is CAWSVTYSNQPQHF. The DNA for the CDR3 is TGTGCCTGGAGTGTAACTTATAGCAATCAGCCCCAGCATTTT.

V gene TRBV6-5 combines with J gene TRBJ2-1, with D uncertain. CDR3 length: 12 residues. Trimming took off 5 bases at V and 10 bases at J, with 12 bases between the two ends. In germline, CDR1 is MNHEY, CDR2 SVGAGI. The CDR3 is CASSPPGGEQFF. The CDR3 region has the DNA TGTGCCAGCAGTCCCCCAGGCGGAGAGCAGTTCTTC.

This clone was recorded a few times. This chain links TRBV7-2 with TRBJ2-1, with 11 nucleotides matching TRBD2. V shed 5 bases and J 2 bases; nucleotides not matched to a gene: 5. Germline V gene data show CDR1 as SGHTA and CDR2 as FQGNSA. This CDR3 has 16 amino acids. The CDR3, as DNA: TGTGCCAGCAGCCCACTAGCGGGAGCAACCTACAATGAGCAGTTCTTC. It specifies CASSPLAGATYNEQFF.

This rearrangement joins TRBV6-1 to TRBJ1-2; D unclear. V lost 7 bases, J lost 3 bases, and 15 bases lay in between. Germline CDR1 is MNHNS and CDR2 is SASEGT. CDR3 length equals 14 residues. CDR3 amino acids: CASTTTRTDYGYTF. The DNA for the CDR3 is TGTGCCAGCACAACAACTAGGACCGACTATGGCTACACCTTC.

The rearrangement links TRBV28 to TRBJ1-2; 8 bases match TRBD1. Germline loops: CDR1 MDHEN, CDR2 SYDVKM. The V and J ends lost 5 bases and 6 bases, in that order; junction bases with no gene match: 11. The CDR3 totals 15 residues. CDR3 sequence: CASSRLGQGADGYTF. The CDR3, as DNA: TGTGCCAGCAGTCGCCTAGGGCAGGGGGCGGATGGCTACACCTTC.